The text below deals with one T cell receptor beta chain. Methods used by the authors: The authors estimated nucleated cell counts from reference gene primer amplification. The repertoire was sequenced with immunoSEQ multiplex PCR; TCRdb's copy has only in-frame clones and lacks some. V and J calls plus clone size are reproduced from that table; the DNA served to infer D and trimming. The sample has 350,000 to 450,000 clones, roughly nine tenths seen once. The data belong to a study of blood T cell repertoires in COVID-19. V lost 6 bases and J lost 1, with 6 bases in between. The CDR3 sequence is 13 residues long. This study enrolled people aged roughly 18 to 100 from around 25 US geographic areas.

Sequencing used PBMCs or T cells enriched from blood (not recorded which). The chain links TRBV12-3 or TRBV12-4 to TRBJ2-2; D call uncertain. The receptor comes from a woman in her forties who had been exposed to COVID-19. This chain's CDR3 is CASRPQNTGELFF. The CDR3 bases are TGTGCCAGCAGGCCACAGAACACCGGGGAGCTGTTTTTT.